Each of the 26 T cell receptor beta chains below was sequenced from the same sample in a study of shared clonotypes between healthy human individuals (dated by TCRdb to 2019 to 2021). The library was produced with the immunoSEQ multiplex PCR assay. Not all clones reach the TCRdb copy of this immuneACCESS table, which keeps in-frame sequences only. Checked studies attribute under half of the gap to unresolved V genes and leave the rest unexplained. This sample lists roughly 490,000 clones; less than 80% were detected once. The leading ten clones occupy approximately 13% of the sample. The sequencing input was PBMCs. The receptors shown here come from a woman aged 40-49 years in good health. Some clones in this sample may be carry-over from other donors' samples.

This clone showed up many times. The CDR3 reads CAWSPTENIQYF. For the CDR3, the DNA is TGTGCCTGGAGTCCTACCGAGAACATTCAGTACTTC. The chain joins TRBV30 to TRBJ2-4; D is unclear. Germline CDR1 GTSNPN, CDR2 SVGIG (reference sequence). The length of the CDR3 is 12 residues. The V end lost 2 bases, the J end lost 7 bases, and 9 bases lay between the germline ends. Full variable domain (remainder filled in from reference TRBV30 and TRBJ2-4): SQTIHQWPATLVQPVGSPLSLECTVEGTSNPNLYWYRQAAGRGLQLLFYSVGIGQISSEVPQNLSASRPQDRQFILSSKKLLLSDSGFYLCAWSPTENIQYFGAGTRLSVL.

The V call is TRBV30, the J call TRBJ1-3; D is unclear. CDR3 length equals 16 residues. Between the trimmed V and J ends, which lost 0 bases and 0 bases, there was a span of 12 bases. Germline CDR1 and CDR2: GTSNPN and SVGIG (reference sequence). The CDR3 DNA reads as TGTGCCTGGAGTGTACATCACCCCTTCTCTGGAAACACCATATATTTT. Its protein is CAWSVHHPFSGNTIYF.

The chain is built from TRBV25-1 and TRBJ1-1; D unclear. Germline CDR1 reads MGHDK; CDR2 reads SYGVNS. This CDR3 has 14 residues. Trimming took off 2 bases at V and 7 bases at J, with 14 bases between the two ends. The CDR3 region has the DNA TGTGCCAGCAGTGAAACCGCCGGTTGGAATGAAGCTTTCTTT. This codes for CASSETAGWNEAFF.

The chain links TRBV5-1 to TRBJ2-7, with 9 bases identical to TRBD1. CDR3 length: 15 residues. Germline CDR1 reads SGHRS; CDR2 reads YFSETQ. Trimming cost V 4 bases and J 3 bases; bases outside gene matches: 8. As DNA, the CDR3 is TGCGCCAGCAGCCCTGGGGGGACAGGGCTCTACGAGCAGTACTTC. This encodes CASSPGGTGLYEQYF.

The chain has TRBV28 and TRBJ2-7, with unresolved D. Per germline, CDR1 MDHEN and CDR2 SYDVKM. This CDR3 is 12 amino acids long. Trimming left V 8 bases short and J 0 bases short, with 8 bases between. DNA for the CDR3: TGTGCCAGCGTGGGCAGCTCCTACGAGCAGTACTTC. Protein sequence: CASVGSSYEQYF.

The gene calls are TRBV6-6 and TRBJ1-5, with no clear D. The CDR3 sequence is 16 residues long. CDR1 MNHNY and CDR2 SVGAGI come from the germline V gene (reference sequence). Trimming left V 0 bases short and J 3 bases short, with 12 bases between. CDR3 sequence: CASSYSGSSDNQPQHF. The CDR3 nucleotides are TGTGCCAGCAGTTACTCGGGTAGTTCAGACAATCAGCCCCAGCATTTT.

J is TRBJ2-7 and V is TRBV27, with D tentatively TRBD1 (6 bases). From germline, CDR1 is MNHEY and CDR2 SMNVEV (reference sequence). V dropped 3 bases and J dropped 2 bases, with 11 bases sitting between them. The CDR3 is 14 amino acids. In DNA form, the CDR3 reads TGTGCCAGCAGTTTTCAGGACAGAACCTACGAGCAGTACTTC. Amino acids: CASSFQDRTYEQYF.

V is TRBV7-3 and J is TRBJ2-1; 13 bases line up with TRBD2. The CDR3 loop spans 16 amino acids. Trimming at V came to 5 bases and at J to 5 bases, leaving 6 bases not matched to a gene. CDR1 and CDR2 from the germline V gene are SGHTA and FQGTGA. CDR3 region: CASSPPGLAGNNEQFF. The CDR3 region has the DNA TGTGCCAGCAGCCCACCGGGACTAGCGGGGAACAATGAGCAGTTCTTC. Using reference TRBV7-3 and TRBJ2-1 for the parts outside the CDR3, the full variable domain is GAGVSQTPSNKVTEKGKYVELRCDPISGHTALYWYRQSLGQGPEFLIYFQGTGAADDSGLPNDRFFAVRPEGSVSTLKIQRTERGDSAVYLCASSPPGLAGNNEQFFGPGTRLTVL.

The chain uses TRBV6-1 and TRBJ1-4; D is perhaps TRBD1 (5 bases). There are 15 residues in the CDR3. Trimming left V 6 bases short and J 8 bases short, with 19 bases between. The germline V gene encodes CDR1 MNHNS and CDR2 SASEGT. The CDR3 DNA sequence: TGTGCCAGCAGCCCCGGGGCAGGGTTACAGGAAAAACTGTTTTTT. It translates to CASSPGAGLQEKLFF.

This clone has only a few counts. This chain connects TRBV15 to TRBJ1-2, with D perhaps TRBD1 (6 bases). Germline V gives CDR1 LNHNV, CDR2 YYDKDF (reference sequence). With 1 base removed from V and 3 bases from J, the gap between germline ends came to 15 bases. The CDR3 runs to 16 residues. The CDR3 spells CATSRGLDRTDYGYTF. For the CDR3, the DNA is TGTGCCACCAGCAGAGGCTTGGACAGAACGGACTATGGCTACACCTTC.

The rearrangement links TRBV7-2 to TRBJ1-5, with 8 bases fitting TRBD1. The germline V gene encodes CDR1 SGHTA and CDR2 FQGNSA. The CDR3 totals 16 residues. The V and J ends lost 5 bases and 4 bases, in that order; junction bases with no gene match: 10. CDR3 residues: CASSRGTGSENQPQHF. CDR3 DNA: TGTGCCAGCAGCCGCGGGACAGGCAGTGAAAATCAGCCCCAGCATTTT. The full variable domain, with the rest looked up from reference TRBV7-2 and TRBJ1-5, is GAGVSQSPSNKVTEKGKDVELRCDPISGHTALYWYRQSLGQGLEFLIYFQGNSAPDKSGLPSDRFSAERTGGSVSTLTIQRTQQEDSAVYLCASSRGTGSENQPQHFGDGTRLSIL.

The rearrangement joins TRBV29-1 to TRBJ1-2; 7 bases match TRBD1. J was trimmed by 5 bases and V by 6 bases; bases with no gene match: 6. Looked up from germline, CDR1 is SQVTM and CDR2 is ANQGSEA. This CDR3 is built from 12 residues. The CDR3: CSVGTAHYGYTF. The CDR3 DNA reads TGCAGCGTGGGGACAGCTCATTATGGCTACACCTTC.

CDR3 sequence reads: CASRSGTGESEQYF. The CDR3 region has the DNA TGCGCCAGCAGGTCCGGGACAGGGGAATCCGAGCAGTACTTC. The chain uses TRBV5-1 and TRBJ2-7; TRBD1 agrees at 10 bases. V gave up 5 bases and J gave up 6 bases; unmatched junction bases: 8. The CDR3 has 14 amino acids. Germline V gene lookup returns CDR1 SGHRS and CDR2 YFSETQ.

The chain combines TRBV27 with TRBJ1-2, with D perhaps matching TRBD1 (6 bases). V lost 5 bases and J lost 4, with 11 bases in between. The CDR3 runs 13 residues. Germline CDR1 MNHEY, CDR2 SMNVEV (reference sequence). The CDR3 DNA sequence: TGTGCCAGCAGTGGGGGGGGCGGCTATGGCTACACCTTC. This codes for CASSGGGGYGYTF.

There are a few counts of this clone. V is TRBV10-2 and J is TRBJ2-1; D call uncertain. This CDR3 spans 14 amino acids. The V end lost 6 bases, the J end lost 6 bases, and 15 bases lay between the germline ends. The germline V gene encodes CDR1 WSHSY and CDR2 SAAADI. This CDR3 is CASRSGPWANEQFF. CDR3 DNA sequence: TGCGCCAGCAGAAGTGGGCCCTGGGCCAATGAGCAGTTCTTC.

This sequence joins TRBV2 and TRBJ2-1, with 8 bases identical to TRBD2. The germline V gene encodes CDR1 SNHLY and CDR2 FYNNEI. The CDR3 has 13 residues. The J segment lost 8 bases and the V segment lost 11 bases, leaving 11 bases of the junction unmatched. The CDR3 DNA reads TGTGCCCATAGCGGGGACGCCGGCGATGAGCAGTTCTTC. It translates to CAHSGDAGDEQFF.

The V and J genes are TRBV5-8 and TRBJ2-2, with 9 bases matching TRBD2. Germline V gene lookup returns CDR1 SGHTS and CDR2 YDEGEE. V was pared by 2 bases and J by 0 bases, with 5 bases of the junction left unmatched. CDR3 length equals 17 residues. The CDR3 reads CASSFVLAGTNTGELFF. CDR3 DNA: TGTGCCAGCAGCTTTGTCCTAGCGGGAACGAACACCGGGGAGCTGTTTTTT.

This chain links TRBV5-1 with TRBJ2-1, with 12 bases identical to TRBD2. J gave up 9 bases and V 4 bases, and 8 bases lay outside the gene matches. CDR1 and CDR2 from the germline V gene are SGHRS and YFSETQ. This CDR3 has 15 amino acids. CDR3 protein: CASSPALAGGSEQFF. DNA of the CDR3: TGCGCCAGCAGCCCGGCACTAGCGGGAGGCTCTGAGCAGTTCTTC. The full variable domain, completed using reference TRBV5-1 and TRBJ2-1, is KAGVTQTPRYLIKTRGQQVTLSCSPISGHRSVSWYQQTPGQGLQFLFEYFSETQRNKGNFPGRFSGRQFSNSRSEMNVSTLELGDSALYLCASSPALAGGSEQFFGPGTRLTVL.

V and J are TRBV6-8 and TRBJ2-7, with 10 bases that match TRBD1. The ends lost 6 bases at V and 6 bases at J; junction bases unmatched: 17. The CDR3 totals 17 residues. The germline V gene has CDR1 MNHGY and CDR2 SAAAGT. The CDR3: CASSTGTGETNPLEQYF. The CDR3 DNA follows: TGTGCCAGCAGCACCGGGACAGGGGAAACTAATCCCCTCGAGCAGTACTTC.

This clone was seen a few times. A much larger clonotype is one base distant, so this may be a read error. V gene TRBV25-1 combines with J gene TRBJ2-1, with 7 bases fitting TRBD2. V gave up 3 bases and J gave up 3 bases; unmatched junction bases: 2. Germline CDR1 and CDR2: MGHDK and SYGVNS. This CDR3 comprises 14 residues. The CDR3 spells CASSDGGSYNEQFF. DNA of the CDR3: TGTGCCAGCAGTGATGGCGGGAGCTACAATGAGCAGTTCTTC.

Only one count was recorded for this clone. The chain is built from TRBV6-5 and TRBJ2-5; 9 bases are a match to TRBD2. The germline V gene encodes CDR1 MNHEY and CDR2 SVGAGI. The CDR3 loop spans 15 amino acids. V lost 6 bases and J lost 2; bases outside the gene matches: 7. CDR3 residues: CASRYSSGRQETQYF. In DNA form, the CDR3 reads TGTGCCAGCAGGTACAGCAGCGGGAGGCAAGAGACCCAGTACTTC.

The gene calls are TRBV2 and TRBJ2-4, with D perhaps TRBD1 (6 bases). V dropped 6 bases and J dropped 0 bases, with 15 bases sitting between them. CDR3 size: 16 residues. Germline assignment: CDR1 SNHLY and CDR2 FYNNEI. CDR3 residues: CASRAGVQLAKNIQYF. The CDR3 DNA reads as TGTGCCAGCAGGGCAGGGGTCCAATTAGCCAAAAACATTCAGTACTTC.

The V call is TRBV28, the J call TRBJ2-2; TRBD2 matches 10 bases. Germline V gives CDR1 MDHEN, CDR2 SYDVKM. The ends lost 6 bases at V and 2 bases at J; junction bases unmatched: 6. The CDR3 covers 16 residues. This CDR3 is CASRTRTSGNTGELFF. CDR3 DNA: TGTGCCAGCAGAACCCGGACTAGCGGAAACACCGGGGAGCTGTTTTTT. The full variable domain, with the rest looked up from reference TRBV28 and TRBJ2-2, is DVKVTQSSRYLVKRTGEKVFLECVQDMDHENMFWYRQDPGLGLRLIYFSYDVKMKEKGDIPEGYSVSREKKERFSLILESASTNQTSMYLCASRTRTSGNTGELFFGEGSRLTVL.

The V and J genes are TRBV10-3 and TRBJ2-1; possible D gene TRBD2, 5 bases. V was trimmed by 2 bases and J by 7 bases, leaving 18 bases between them. The CDR3 is 16 amino acids. Germline V gene sequence: CDR1 ENHRY, CDR2 SYGVKD. CDR3 nucleotide sequence: TGTGCCATCAGTGAGAAAGCGGAACCTACTTGGAATGAGCAGTTCTTC. Protein sequence: CAISEKAEPTWNEQFF.

This sequence joins TRBV4-2 and TRBJ2-3, with 8 bases that match TRBD2. The ends lost 1 base at V and 4 bases at J; junction bases unmatched: 10. This CDR3 has 17 amino acids. CDR1 is LGHNA and CDR2 is YNFKEQ in the germline V gene. The CDR3 DNA sequence: TGTGCCAGCAGCCAAGCAGCCAGCGGGAGTTTCTCAGATACGCAGTATTTT. It encodes CASSQAASGSFSDTQYF.

The genes are TRBV5-1 and TRBJ1-2, with 9 positions matching TRBD1. V trimming: 5 bases; J trimming: 4 bases; junction bases outside the gene matches: 15. This CDR3 has 17 residues. Germline lookup yields CDR1 SGHRS and CDR2 YFSETQ. The CDR3 bases are TGCGCCAGCAGAGCCCGGGACAGGGTGTGGAATTCCTATGGCTACACCTTC. Protein sequence: CASRARDRVWNSYGYTF. The complete variable domain, with remaining parts taken from reference TRBV5-1 and TRBJ1-2, reads KAGVTQTPRYLIKTRGQQVTLSCSPISGHRSVSWYQQTPGQGLQFLFEYFSETQRNKGNFPGRFSGRQFSNSRSEMNVSTLELGDSALYLCASRARDRVWNSYGYTFGSGTRLTVV.